This entry lists 9 T cell receptor beta chains sequenced from one sample in a study of tumor-infiltrating lymphocytes in primary liver carcinoma. A primer in the constant region served to generate TCR beta cDNA from approximately 460 ng of total RNA. Slightly modified ARM-PCR served as the procedure for the TCR beta libraries. These libraries came from three rounds of nested multiplex PCR. Forward primers for TRBV1-TRBV30 and a C-beta reverse primer served the first two PCR rounds, at about 10 cycles each. TCRdb ran MiXCR on the multiplex PCR reads and lists one entry per CDR3 protein. The table lists about 110,000 distinct CDR3 sequences, around 62% of them singletons, with approximately 10% in the top ten. Without any cell sorting, about 20-31 mg of bulk tissue yielded co-extracted RNA and DNA. Sequencing input: liver tumor tissue from sampling region 1. Subset given: tumor region T1, superior pole. Every receptor here comes from a woman in her sixties with primary liver carcinoma and hepatitis B virus infection.

To note about this clonotype: This may be a read error, as it is one base from a much larger clone. This chain connects TRBV5-5 to TRBJ1-3; weak D call: TRBD1 (5 bases). CDR3 length: 16 residues. The germline CDR1 and CDR2 sequences are SGHKS and YYEKEE (reference sequence). Trimming shortened V by 0 bases and J by 0 bases, and 10 bases separated the two germline ends. The CDR3 loop is CASSLGAGNSGNTIYF. DNA for the CDR3: TGTGCCAGCAGCTTGGGCGCAGGGAACTCTGGAAACACCATATATTTT.

V gene TRBV6-2 or TRBV6-3 combines with J gene TRBJ2-7; D call uncertain. Germline-derived CDR1 and CDR2 are MNHEY and SVGEGT. The CDR3 covers 13 residues. V gave up 4 bases and J gave up 2 bases, with 9 bases separating them. For the CDR3, the DNA is TGTGCCAGCAGTTGGGTCGGAACCTACGAGCAGTACTTC. Encoded protein: CASSWVGTYEQYF.

The CDR3 region is CSVDQGAQNGGYTF. CDR3 DNA sequence: TGCAGCGTCGATCAGGGAGCTCAGAATGGCGGCTACACCTTC. The chain employs TRBV29-1 and TRBJ1-2; D may be TRBD1 (5 bases). Germline values: CDR1 SQVTM, CDR2 ANQGSEA. V lost 6 bases and J 8 bases, leaving 22 bases between the germline ends. CDR3 length: 14 amino acids. Drawing the rest from reference TRBV29-1 and TRBJ1-2, the complete variable domain is SAVISQKPSRDICQRGTSLTIQCQVDSQVTMMFWYRQQPGQSLTLIATANQGSEATYESGFVIDKFPISRPNLTFSTLTVSNMSPEDSSIYLCSVDQGAQNGGYTFGSGTRLTVV.

As concerns this clonotype: The conserved phenylalanine or tryptophan is not found at the CDR3 terminus, so this likely reflects a read error. J is TRBJ2-5 and V is TRBV5-6, with D tentatively TRBD1 or TRBD2 (6 bases each). From germline, CDR1 is SGHDT and CDR2 YYEEEE. Trimming pared 6 bases from V and 5 bases from J, leaving 14 bases between. CDR3 length equals 13 residues. As DNA, the CDR3 is TGTGCCAGCAACTTAGGGGGGTATGAGACCCAGTACCTC. This encodes CASNLGGYETQYL.

This clonotype appeared once. A much larger clonotype is one base distant, so this may be a read error. The chain employs TRBV28 and TRBJ2-1; tentatively, D is TRBD1 or TRBD2 (6 bases each). The V gene's germline CDR1 is MDHEN and CDR2 SYDVKM. Trimming stripped 6 bases from V and 0 bases from J, with 21 bases between. CDR3 size: 18 residues. CDR3 sequence (DNA): TGTGCCAGCAGCCCCGCAGGTAGGGGGGAGAGCTCCTACAATGAGCAGTTCTTC. As protein: CASSPAGRGESSYNEQFF.

This clonotype turned up a few times. The gene calls are TRBV19 and TRBJ2-1, with 12 bases that match TRBD2. The CDR3 extends over 16 amino acids. Trimming cost V 6 bases and J 6 bases; bases outside gene matches: 9. Germline V gene lookup returns CDR1 LNHDA and CDR2 SQIVND (reference sequence). The DNA for the CDR3 is TGTGCCAGTAGGAAGAGACTAGCGGGAGTTGGCAATGAGCAGTTCTTC. Residues: CASRKRLAGVGNEQFF.

Worth noting for this clonotype: An end of the junction does not agree with germline; a read error may underlie this. The CDR3 protein is CASSFPGAAYEQCF. The CDR3 DNA is TGTGCCAGCAGTTTTCCAGGGGCAGCCTACGAGCAGTGCTTC. This chain joins TRBV28 and TRBJ2-7; maybe TRBD1 (6 bases). The CDR3 runs to 14 residues. Germline V gene data show CDR1 as MDHEN and CDR2 as SYDVKM.

A word on this clonotype: One end of the junction fails to match germline, which may point to a read error. The chain couples TRBV11-3 to TRBJ2-1; 7 nucleotides agree with TRBD1. Germline values: CDR1 SGHNT, CDR2 YENEEA. The CDR3 runs to 16 residues. Here the CDR3 DNA reads TGTACCAGCAGCTCCGACAGGGACCCGACCTACAATAAGCAGTTCTTC. Translated: CTSSSDRDPTYNKQFF.

Details on this clonotype: An end of the junction differs from the germline gene, which may be a read error. The chain uses TRBV9 and TRBJ2-1, with 11 bases aligning to TRBD2. CDR3 length: 16 residues. Germline CDR1 SGDLS, CDR2 YYNGEE. CDR3 residues: CASSARLAGTYNEHFF. The CDR3 DNA is TGTGCCAGCAGCGCCCGACTAGCGGGAACTTACAATGAGCATTTCTTC.